Described below is a single TCR beta chain sequence and its context. This sample stems from a study of cytotoxic CD8 clonotypes in ibrutinib-treated CLL. Method: immunoSEQ multiplex PCR; TCRdb's copy keeps in-frame clones and lacks some. The table shows fewer than 400,000 clones, with roughly 70% occurring only once. The CDR3 contains 16 residues. Germline V CDR1 and CDR2: KGHSH, LQKENI. J gave up 4 bases and V 1 base, and 9 bases lay outside the gene matches. The source of this sequence is a human donor with chronic lymphocytic leukemia. V usage is TRBV18 and J usage is TRBJ1-2; the match to TRBD1 covers 7 bases. Sequencing was performed on PBMCs, taken after 36 months of ibrutinib treatment. CDR3 region: CASSPQITGAGYGYTF. The CDR3 nucleotides read TGTGCCAGCTCACCACAAATAACAGGGGCCGGCTATGGCTACACCTTC.